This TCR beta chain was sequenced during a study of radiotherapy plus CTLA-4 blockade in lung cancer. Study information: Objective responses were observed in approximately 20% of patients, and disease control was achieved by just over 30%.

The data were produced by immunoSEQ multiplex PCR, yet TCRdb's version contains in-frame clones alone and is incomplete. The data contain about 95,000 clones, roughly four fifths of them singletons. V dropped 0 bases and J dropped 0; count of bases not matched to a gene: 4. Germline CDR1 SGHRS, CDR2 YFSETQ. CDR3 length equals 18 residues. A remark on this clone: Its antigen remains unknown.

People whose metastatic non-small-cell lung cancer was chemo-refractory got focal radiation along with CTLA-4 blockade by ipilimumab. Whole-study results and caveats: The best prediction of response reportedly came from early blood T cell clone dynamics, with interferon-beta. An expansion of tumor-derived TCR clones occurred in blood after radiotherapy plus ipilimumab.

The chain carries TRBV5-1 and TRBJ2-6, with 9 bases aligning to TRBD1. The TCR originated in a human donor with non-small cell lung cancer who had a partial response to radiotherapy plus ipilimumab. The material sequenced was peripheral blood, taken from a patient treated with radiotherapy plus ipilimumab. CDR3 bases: TGCGCCAGCAGCTTGGAGGGACAGGGAGCCTCTGGGGCCAACGTCCTGACTTTC. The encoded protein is CASSLEGQGASGANVLTF.